This T cell receptor beta chain emerged from a study of PD-1 blockade in classical Hodgkin lymphoma. Study observations and caveats: With CD4+ cells, TCR diversity rose significantly by C4D1, but not with CD8+ cells. Baseline diversity in complete responders resembled that of newly diagnosed patients. Newly diagnosed patients were reported to exhibit reduced baseline TCR diversity relative to healthy donors.

Measured with immunoSEQ multiplex PCR; TCRdb has only the in-frame clones, and not every one. The sample has some 52,000 clones; approximately 89% are singletons. The V gene's germline CDR1 is MNHEY and CDR2 SMNVEV (reference sequence). V shed 3 bases and J shed 7 bases, with 10 bases lying between them. The CDR3 consists of 13 residues. In its sample, this clone was seen once. The antigen is unknown. Documented time point: cycle 4 day 1 (C4D1), after more than five weeks of nivolumab. Following autologous stem cell transplantation, relapse occurred in every patient, and exposure to brentuximab vedotin varied.

This clonotype was obtained from a human donor with classical Hodgkin lymphoma. The rearrangement uses TRBV27 and TRBJ1-5; D ambiguous. The specimen comprised peripheral blood mononuclear cells (PBMCs), sampled before the fourth cycle of nivolumab. In DNA, the CDR3 is TGTGCCAGCAGTTTCGGCGTAAACCAGCCCCAGCATTTT. Translation gives CASSFGVNQPQHF.